This TCR beta chain was obtained from a study of blood T cell repertoires in COVID-19. Background on the study: Researchers got acute and convalescent COVID-19 samples from the United States, Italy and Spain. PBMCs, B-cell-depleted T cells, or T cells were the source of the cDNA or gDNA that made up the material.

Across fewer than 25 US areas, participants ranged in age from roughly 18 to 95 years. The CDR3 contains 17 residues. Per germline, CDR1 SGHNT and CDR2 YENEEA. The V gene end was trimmed by 5 bases and the J gene end by 6 bases; junction bases not matched to a gene: 15. Clones were sequenced by immunoSEQ multiplex PCR, and TCRdb holds only the in-frame ones, with some missing. The sample records some 220,000 clones, 75% to 90% being singletons. This clone was seen only once. The TCR originated in a woman between 18 and 29 years old in a cohort exposed to, infected with or recovered from COVID-19 (not recorded which). The source material was PBMCs or T cells enriched from blood (not recorded which). This sequence joins TRBV11-3 and TRBJ2-5; 10 bases align to TRBD2. In nucleotides, the CDR3 is TGTGCCAGCAGCCCCTTCAGGGCTAGCGGGAGTGAAAAGACCCAGTACTTC. The encoded protein is CASSPFRASGSEKTQYF.